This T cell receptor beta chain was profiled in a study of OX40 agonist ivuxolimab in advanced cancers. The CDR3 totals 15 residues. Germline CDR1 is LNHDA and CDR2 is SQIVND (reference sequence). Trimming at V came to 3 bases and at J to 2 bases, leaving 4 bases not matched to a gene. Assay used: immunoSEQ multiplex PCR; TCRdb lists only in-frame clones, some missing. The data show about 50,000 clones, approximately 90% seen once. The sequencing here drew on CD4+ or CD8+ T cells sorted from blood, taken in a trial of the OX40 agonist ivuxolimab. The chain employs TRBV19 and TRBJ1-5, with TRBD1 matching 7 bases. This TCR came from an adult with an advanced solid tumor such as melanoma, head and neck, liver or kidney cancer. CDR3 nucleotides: TGTGCCAGTAGTATTTCCGACAGGGGCAATCAGCCCCAGCATTTT. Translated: CASSISDRGNQPQHF.